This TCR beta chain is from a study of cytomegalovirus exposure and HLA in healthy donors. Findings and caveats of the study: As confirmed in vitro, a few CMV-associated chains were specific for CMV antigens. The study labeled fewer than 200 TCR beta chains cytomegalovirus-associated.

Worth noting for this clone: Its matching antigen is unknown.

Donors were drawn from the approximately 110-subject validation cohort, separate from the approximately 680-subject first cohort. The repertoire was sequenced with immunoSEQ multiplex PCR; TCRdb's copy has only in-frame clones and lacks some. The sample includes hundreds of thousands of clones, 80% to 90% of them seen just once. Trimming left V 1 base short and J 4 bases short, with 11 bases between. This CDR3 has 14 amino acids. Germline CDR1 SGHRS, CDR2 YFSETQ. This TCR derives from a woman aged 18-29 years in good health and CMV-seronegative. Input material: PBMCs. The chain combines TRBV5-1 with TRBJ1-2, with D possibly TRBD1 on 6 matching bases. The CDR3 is CASSLTGSIYGYTF. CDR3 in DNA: TGCGCCAGCAGCTTGACAGGGTCTATCTATGGCTACACCTTC.